This T cell receptor (beta chain) was captured in a study of blood T cell repertoires in COVID-19. As for the study in general: The United States, Italy and Spain provided the acute and convalescent COVID-19 samples. PBMCs, B-cell-depleted T cells, or T cells were the source of the cDNA or gDNA that made up the material.

Per the original data handling: From reference gene primer amplification, estimates of nucleated cell counts were derived. This table comes from immunoSEQ multiplex PCR, and its TCRdb copy is limited to in-frame clones, with some not included. V and J calls and clone size are as listed in that table; D and trimming were resolved from the DNA. In the table there are fewer than 70,000 clones, about four fifths of which are singletons. Trimming left V 1 base short and J 5 bases short, with 20 bases between. The germline CDR1 and CDR2 sequences are MNHNS and SASEGT. This CDR3 contains 17 residues. The sequence derives from a man aged 50-59 years with active COVID-19. Material for sequencing was peripheral blood. V usage is TRBV6-1 and J usage is TRBJ1-2; no clear D gene. The CDR3 DNA follows: TGTGCCAGCAGTGAAGTCTTCCGTTTCGCGGGTTATTATGGCTACACCTTC. This sequence encodes CASSEVFRFAGYYGYTF.